This entry concerns a single T cell receptor beta chain. This record comes from a study of control samples from healthy donors and cancer patients. CDR1 is SGDLS and CDR2 is YYNGEE in the germline V gene. The CDR3 has 15 amino acids. V shed 4 bases and J shed 4 bases, with 17 bases lying between them. Profiling relied on immunoSEQ multiplex PCR, and the TCRdb table lists in-frame clones only, not all of them. The sample lists 130,000 or so clones, more than 80% occurring once. The TCR was taken from a man younger than 35 in good health. Sequenced: blood. V gene TRBV9 combines with J gene TRBJ1-2; weak D call: TRBD1 (5 bases). In nucleotides, the CDR3 is TGTGCCAGCAGCTTTCGACAGTGGGGGACCTATGGCTACACCTTC. Protein product: CASSFRQWGTYGYTF.